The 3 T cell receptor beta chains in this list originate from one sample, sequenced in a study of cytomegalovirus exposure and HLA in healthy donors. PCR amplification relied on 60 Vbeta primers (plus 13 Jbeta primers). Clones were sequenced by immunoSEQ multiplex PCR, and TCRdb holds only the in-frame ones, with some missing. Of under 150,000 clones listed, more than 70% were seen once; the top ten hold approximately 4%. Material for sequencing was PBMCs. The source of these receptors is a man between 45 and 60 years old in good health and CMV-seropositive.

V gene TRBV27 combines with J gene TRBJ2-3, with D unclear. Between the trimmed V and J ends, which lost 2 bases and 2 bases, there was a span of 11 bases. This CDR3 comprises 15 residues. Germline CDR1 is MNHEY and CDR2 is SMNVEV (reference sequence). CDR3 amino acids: CASSLSLNPTDTQYF. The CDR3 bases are TGTGCCAGCAGTTTAAGCCTTAACCCCACAGATACGCAGTATTTT.

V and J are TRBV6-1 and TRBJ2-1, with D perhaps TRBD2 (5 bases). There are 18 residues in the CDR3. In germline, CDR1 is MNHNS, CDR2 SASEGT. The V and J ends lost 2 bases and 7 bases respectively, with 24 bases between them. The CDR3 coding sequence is TGTGCCAGCAGTGAACCGCCGCGAGGACTCCCTACAATGAATGAGCAGTTCTTC. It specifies CASSEPPRGLPTMNEQFF.

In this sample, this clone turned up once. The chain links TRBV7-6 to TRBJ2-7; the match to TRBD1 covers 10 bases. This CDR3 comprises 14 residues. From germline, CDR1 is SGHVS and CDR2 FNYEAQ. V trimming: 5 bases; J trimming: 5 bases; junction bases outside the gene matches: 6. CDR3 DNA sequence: TGTGCCAGCAGCCGGGGGACAGGGGCGCACGAGCAGTACTTC. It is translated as CASSRGTGAHEQYF.